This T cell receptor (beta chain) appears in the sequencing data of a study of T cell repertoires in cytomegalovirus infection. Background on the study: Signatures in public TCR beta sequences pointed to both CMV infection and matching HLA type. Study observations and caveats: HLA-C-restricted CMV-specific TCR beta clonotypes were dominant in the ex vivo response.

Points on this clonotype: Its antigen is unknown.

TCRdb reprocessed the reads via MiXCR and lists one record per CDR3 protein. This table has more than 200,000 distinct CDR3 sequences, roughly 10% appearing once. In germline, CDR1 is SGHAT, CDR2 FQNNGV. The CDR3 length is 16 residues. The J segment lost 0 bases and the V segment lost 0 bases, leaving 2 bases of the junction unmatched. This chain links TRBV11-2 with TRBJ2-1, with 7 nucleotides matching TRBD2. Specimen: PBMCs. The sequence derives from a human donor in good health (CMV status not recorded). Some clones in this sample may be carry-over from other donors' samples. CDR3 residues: CASSLDSGGSYNEQFF. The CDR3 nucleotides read TGTGCCAGCAGCTTAGACTCGGGGGGCTCCTACAATGAGCAGTTCTTC.